This entry is about one TCR beta chain. What it binds is not known. The data were produced by immunoSEQ multiplex PCR, yet TCRdb's version contains in-frame clones alone and is incomplete. The table lists more than 100,000 clones, more than 70% of them singletons. This sample is part of a study of T cells in localized non-small cell lung cancer. Findings and limits, study-wide: Uninvolved adjacent lung showed the highest T cell clonality, exceeding tumor. The tumor had only one region sequenced, so heterogeneity remains possible. Longer overall survival accompanied higher blood T cell density. Adjacent lung had a median about 55 of the 100 largest tumor clones.

CDR3 length equals 16 residues. Germline V gene lookup returns CDR1 SGDLS and CDR2 YYNGEE. Trimming at V came to 0 bases and at J to 7 bases, leaving 5 bases not matched to a gene. The sequence derives from a female donor at least 60 years old with stage I lung adenocarcinoma. The rearrangement links TRBV9 to TRBJ2-3, with 13 bases that match TRBD2. Here the sequenced sample was peripheral blood, taken before any cancer treatment. The CDR3 region has the DNA TGTGCCAGCAGCGTAGCTTTACTAGCGGGAGGGAATACGCAGTATTTT. Protein product: CASSVALLAGGNTQYF.